The 20 T cell receptor beta chains presented below share a single source sample, sequenced in a study of CD8 T cells in ankylosing spondylitis. From the 5' RACE reads, TCRdb called clonotypes with MiXCR, one entry per CDR3 protein. The data show 150,000 to 200,000 distinct CDR3 sequences, around a sixth seen once. The sequenced material came from blood, either unsorted or a sorted T cell fraction (not recorded which). These receptors all come from a male donor under 35 with ankylosing spondylitis or in good health (not recorded which).

The chain joins TRBV29-1 to TRBJ2-5, with 7 positions matching TRBD2. CDR3 length: 15 residues. Germline CDR1 reads SQVTM; CDR2 reads ANQGSEA. V lost 3 bases, J lost 1 base, and 8 bases stayed unmatched. CDR3 DNA: TGCAGCGTTGATGGCGGGAGTAGAGGCCAAGAGACCCAGTACTTC. Amino acids: CSVDGGSRGQETQYF.

This clonotype has ten or more counts. The V gene is TRBV7-2, the J gene TRBJ2-1, with 10 bases fitting TRBD2. Germline V gene data show CDR1 as SGHTA and CDR2 as FQGNSA. This CDR3 comprises 16 residues. Germline trimming cut 4 bases from V and 9 bases from J; bases unmatched to any gene: 12. CDR3: CASSSRGTSASGEQFF. DNA of the CDR3: TGTGCCAGCAGCTCTAGAGGGACTAGCGCCTCTGGTGAGCAGTTCTTC.

The J gene is TRBJ2-2, the V gene TRBV24-1; no clear D. V was pared by 4 bases and J by 1 base, with 12 bases between. There are 16 residues in the CDR3. The germline gives CDR1 KGHDR, CDR2 SFDVKD. The DNA of the CDR3 is TGTGCCACCAGTGACCCGGACCAGGAGAACACCGGGGAGCTGTTTTTT. Translated, it gives CATSDPDQENTGELFF.

The table lists this clonotype with many counts. The chain employs TRBV20-1 and TRBJ2-3, with D unresolved. The V gene lost 5 bases and the J gene lost 5 bases, with 11 bases spanning the gap. The CDR3 covers 12 residues. In germline, CDR1 is DFQATT, CDR2 SNEGSKA (reference sequence). The CDR3 nucleotides read TGCAGTGCTGGGGTCCGTGAAGATACGCAGTATTTT. Translating gives CSAGVREDTQYF.

DNA for the CDR3: TGTGCCACAACTTTCCGCCGGGCCGCCCCCCAAGAGACCCAGTACTTC. This translates into CATTFRRAAPQETQYF. The chain carries TRBV7-8 and TRBJ2-5; D not certain. The germline V gene encodes CDR1 SGHVS and CDR2 FQNEAQ. CDR3 size: 16 residues. V was trimmed by 10 bases and J by 1 base, leaving 22 bases between them.

This clonotype was counted many times. The chain combines TRBV20-1 with TRBJ2-4; possible D gene TRBD2, 5 bases. V shed 1 base and J shed 0 bases, with 10 bases lying between them. The germline V gene has CDR1 DFQATT and CDR2 SNEGSKA (reference sequence). The CDR3 length is 15 residues. The CDR3 loop reads CSARVYGGAKNIQYF. In DNA, the CDR3 is TGCAGTGCTAGAGTTTACGGAGGAGCCAAAAACATTCAGTACTTC.

The table lists this clonotype with many counts. The gene calls are TRBV30 and TRBJ1-2; 7 bases are a match to TRBD1. The CDR3 contains 11 residues. CDR1 and CDR2 from the germline V gene are GTSNPN and SVGIG (reference sequence). V shed 8 bases and J 6 bases; nucleotides not matched to a gene: 6. CDR3 loop: CATETGNGYTF. CDR3 sequence (DNA): TGTGCCACCGAGACAGGGAATGGCTACACCTTC. Based on the CDR3 plus reference TRBV30 and TRBJ1-2, the full variable domain is SQTIHQWPATLVQPVGSPLSLECTVEGTSNPNLYWYRQAAGRGLQLLFYSVGIGQISSEVPQNLSASRPQDRQFILSSKKLLLSDSGFYLCATETGNGYTFGSGTRLTVV.

This clonotype has ten or more counts. The chain couples TRBV5-1 to TRBJ2-3; D is possibly TRBD2 (5 bases). Trimming took off 7 bases at V and 2 bases at J, with 11 bases between the two ends. CDR1 SGHRS and CDR2 YFSETQ come from the germline V gene. The CDR3 consists of 13 residues. As DNA, the CDR3 is TGCGCCAGCTCGGCCGGGGACACAGATACGCAGTATTTT. Translation: CASSAGDTDTQYF.

This clonotype occurred many times. The rearrangement joins TRBV12-3 or TRBV12-4 to TRBJ1-2; 11 nucleotides line up with TRBD1. The CDR3 length is 14 residues. The V gene end was trimmed by 6 bases and the J gene end by 9 bases; junction bases not matched to a gene: 9. The DNA for the CDR3 is TGTGCCAGCAGCGTGGACAGGGGGCTAGGACGCTACACCTTC. Residues: CASSVDRGLGRYTF.

This clonotype was recorded many times. The chain couples TRBV11-2 to TRBJ1-4, with TRBD1 matching 12 bases. The CDR3 consists of 15 residues. Trimming removed 5 bases from V and 7 bases from J; junction bases left unmatched: 5. Germline-derived CDR1 and CDR2 are SGHAT and FQNNGV. As DNA, the CDR3 is TGTGCCAGCAGCGCGGGACAGGGGGCTATTGAAAAACTGTTTTTT. Protein sequence: CASSAGQGAIEKLFF.

Many counts were recorded for this clonotype. The chain joins TRBV6-5 to TRBJ1-1; TRBD1 might be the D (5 bases). The ends were cut back, 5 bases at V and 5 bases at J, with 15 bases in the middle. Germline CDR1 and CDR2: MNHEY and SVGAGI. The CDR3 is 14 residues long. CDR3: CASSHRSPGTEAFF. DNA for the CDR3: TGTGCCAGCAGTCACAGGAGCCCGGGGACTGAAGCTTTCTTT.

This clonotype was seen many times. The chain has TRBV10-3 and TRBJ1-1; possible D gene TRBD1, 5 bases. Per germline, CDR1 ENHRY and CDR2 SYGVKD. The CDR3 has 12 residues. V was cut by 8 bases and J by 0 bases, with 7 bases left in between. CDR3 sequence reads: CAIGTVNTEAFF. CDR3 sequence (DNA): TGTGCCATCGGGACGGTGAACACTGAAGCTTTCTTT.

In its sample, this clonotype was seen many times. The CDR3, as DNA: TGTGCCAGCAGCTTAGCGCGTCTAGCGGGAAACAATGAGCAGTTCTTC. Protein product: CASSLARLAGNNEQFF. The rearrangement uses TRBV7-8 and TRBJ2-1, with TRBD2 matching 9 bases. Germline V gene lookup returns CDR1 SGHVS and CDR2 FQNEAQ. The CDR3 has 16 residues. V was clipped by 0 bases and J by 5 bases; unmatched bases: 5.

This clonotype was detected many times. The chain combines TRBV5-1 with TRBJ1-4; D gene unclear. Trimming shortened V by 2 bases and J by 0 bases, and 8 bases separated the two germline ends. Germline CDR1 and CDR2: SGHRS and YFSETQ. CDR3 size: 15 residues. The DNA for the CDR3 is TGCGCCAGCAGCTTTTCGGGGACAACTAATGAAAAACTGTTTTTT. This codes for CASSFSGTTNEKLFF.

This clonotype was found many times. This chain joins TRBV4-2 and TRBJ2-1; 13 bases are shared with TRBD2. From germline, CDR1 is LGHNA and CDR2 YNFKEQ. The CDR3 totals 16 residues. The ends lost 4 bases at V and 5 bases at J; junction bases unmatched: 5. CDR3 sequence reads: CASSPWTSGSDNEQFF. The CDR3 DNA is TGTGCCAGCAGCCCTTGGACTAGCGGGAGTGACAATGAGCAGTTCTTC.

This clonotype was detected many times. The chain uses TRBV19 and TRBJ1-5; 10 positions match TRBD1. The germline gives CDR1 LNHDA, CDR2 SQIVND (reference sequence). The CDR3 has 15 residues. The V gene end was trimmed by 9 bases and the J gene end by 0 bases; junction bases not matched to a gene: 5. As DNA, the CDR3 is TGTGCCAGCGGGACAGGGGTCAATAGCAATCAGCCCCAGCATTTT. This sequence encodes CASGTGVNSNQPQHF.

The chain links TRBV7-2 to TRBJ1-5; D remains unclear. Germline V lookup: CDR1 SGHTA, CDR2 FQGNSA. V dropped 3 bases and J dropped 0 bases, with 9 bases sitting between them. The CDR3 covers 15 residues. The CDR3 region has the DNA TGTGCCAGCAGCTTTTCAGAGTATAGCAATCAGCCCCAGCATTTT. Translation gives CASSFSEYSNQPQHF.

Ten or more counts support this clonotype. The chain carries TRBV20-1 and TRBJ2-7; D gene uncertain. The V gene's germline CDR1 is DFQATT and CDR2 SNEGSKA (reference sequence). The CDR3 totals 14 residues. Trimming pared 0 bases from V and 1 base from J, leaving 10 bases between. CDR3 in DNA: TGCAGTGCTAGAGATGTAGACAAGTCCTACGAGCAGTACGTC. This sequence encodes CSARDVDKSYEQYV.

The sample holds many counts of this clonotype. The chain carries TRBV12-5 and TRBJ1-1; D remains unclear. This CDR3 has 12 residues. Germline-derived CDR1 and CDR2 are LGHNT and FRNRAP. CDR3 loop: CAALTWNTEAFF. In DNA form, the CDR3 reads TGTGCCGCCCTCACATGGAACACTGAAGCTTTCTTT.

This clonotype has at least ten counts. This chain connects TRBV24-1 to TRBJ2-3; possibly TRBD2 for D (5 bases). The CDR3 contains 14 residues. The V end lost 7 bases, the J end lost 2 bases, and 12 bases lay between the germline ends. Germline assignment: CDR1 KGHDR and CDR2 SFDVKD. The CDR3 loop is CATRSGSYTDTQYF. CDR3 DNA sequence: TGTGCCACCAGGAGTGGGAGTTACACAGATACGCAGTATTTT.